Shown below are 11 T cell receptor beta chains from a single sample sequenced in a study of T-cell memory formation after mild COVID-19. TCRdb re-called the 5' RACE reads with MiXCR, one entry per CDR3 protein. Of about 360,000 distinct CDR3 sequences in the sample, approximately 15% were seen once. Sequenced sample: PBMCs or a T cell subset sorted from them (not recorded which). The source is a man younger than 35 who had mild COVID-19 (a few samples of this study predate the infection). Cell type and time point are not known.

Concerning this clonotype itself: A read error is possible here, since a much larger clone lies one base away. V gene TRBV7-8 combines with J gene TRBJ2-2; maybe TRBD1 (5 bases). Germline loops: CDR1 SGHVS, CDR2 FQNEAQ. This CDR3 is built from 14 residues. V was clipped by 10 bases and J by 1 base, with 13 bases between them. CDR3 region: CANQPDMNTGELFF. The CDR3 DNA sequence: TGTGCCAACCAACCGGACATGAACACCGGGGAGCTGTTTTTT.

The chain combines TRBV5-1 with TRBJ2-1; D gene unclear. The CDR3 covers 14 residues. Germline loops: CDR1 SGHRS, CDR2 YFSETQ. Deletions cut 0 bases from V and 9 bases from J, with 13 bases between. CDR3: CASSLASRIGEQFF. CDR3 DNA sequence: TGCGCCAGCAGCTTGGCCTCCCGAATTGGTGAGCAGTTCTTC.

The chain joins TRBV5-1 to TRBJ2-5; no clear D gene. This CDR3 has 13 residues. Germline V gene sequence: CDR1 SGHRS, CDR2 YFSETQ. Trimming removed 1 base at V and 4 bases at J, with 8 bases between. In DNA, the CDR3 is TGCGCCAGCAGCTTGAAGGGAATAGAGACCCAGTACTTC. This gives the protein CASSLKGIETQYF.

In its sample, this clonotype was seen a few times. V and J are TRBV9 and TRBJ2-7; D ambiguous. This CDR3 comprises 14 residues. Germline CDR1 and CDR2: SGDLS and YYNGEE. The V end lost 4 bases, the J end lost 3 bases, and 14 bases lay between the germline ends. The CDR3 spells CASSPGPVDYEQYV. CDR3 nucleotides: TGTGCCAGCAGCCCCGGACCGGTTGACTACGAGCAGTACGTC.

In this sample, this clonotype turned up a few times. The chain has TRBV9 and TRBJ1-1; D remains unclear. The CDR3 extends over 16 amino acids. The ends were cut back, 0 bases at V and 0 bases at J, with 12 bases in the middle. CDR1 SGDLS and CDR2 YYNGEE come from the germline V gene. CDR3: CASSVGSSFVNTEAFF. CDR3 coding DNA: TGTGCCAGCAGCGTAGGCTCCTCCTTCGTGAACACTGAAGCTTTCTTT.

A few counts support this clonotype. The chain has TRBV7-3 and TRBJ1-2; D possibly corresponds to TRBD1 (6 bases). The germline V and J ends were trimmed by 0 bases and 0 bases, with 11 bases remaining between them. Germline loops: CDR1 SGHTA, CDR2 FQGTGA. The CDR3 consists of 16 residues. The CDR3 DNA is TGTGCCAGCAGCTTAACCAGAGACAGGTCTAACTATGGCTACACCTTC. It specifies CASSLTRDRSNYGYTF.

This chain joins TRBV5-6 and TRBJ1-1, with 9 bases identical to TRBD1. With 1 base clipped from V and 12 bases from J, the junction kept 7 bases outside the gene matches. The germline CDR1 and CDR2 sequences are SGHDT and YYEEEE. The CDR3 runs to 13 residues. In DNA form, the CDR3 reads TGTGCCAGCAGCTTGAGCGAGGGACAGGGACCTTTCTTT. Protein product: CASSLSEGQGPFF.

This clonotype came up a few times. The genes are TRBV7-2 and TRBJ1-2; no definite D call. The CDR3 contains 12 residues. The ends were cut back, 6 bases at V and 2 bases at J, with 7 bases in the middle. Germline V gene data show CDR1 as SGHTA and CDR2 as FQGNSA. The CDR3 protein is CASSFGNYGYTF. In DNA, the CDR3 is TGTGCCAGCAGTTTCGGCAACTATGGCTACACCTTC. Variable domain in full (rest from reference TRBV7-2 and TRBJ1-2): GAGVSQSPSNKVTEKGKDVELRCDPISGHTALYWYRQSLGQGLEFLIYFQGNSAPDKSGLPSDRFSAERTGGSVSTLTIQRTQQEDSAVYLCASSFGNYGYTFGSGTRLTVV.

The chain employs TRBV7-9 and TRBJ2-2; D uncertain. V shed 1 base and J shed 8 bases, with 17 bases lying between them. The CDR3 runs 16 residues. Germline CDR1 SEHNR, CDR2 FQNEAQ (reference sequence). The chain's CDR3 is CASSLGSGGPGGELFF. CDR3 DNA: TGTGCCAGCAGCTTAGGTTCCGGCGGACCCGGTGGGGAGCTGTTTTTT.

This clonotype was seen a handful of times. The gene calls are TRBV6-5 and TRBJ2-7; the match to TRBD2 covers 9 bases. The CDR3 extends over 15 amino acids. V dropped 5 bases and J dropped 2; count of bases not matched to a gene: 7. CDR1 and CDR2 from the germline V gene are MNHEY and SVGAGI. The CDR3: CASSPGSGGPYEQYV. The CDR3 DNA follows: TGTGCCAGCAGTCCCGGTAGCGGGGGACCCTACGAGCAGTACGTC.

This clonotype was observed a few times. The genes are TRBV12-5 and TRBJ1-1, with 7 bases matching TRBD1. Losses at the gene ends were 5 bases for V and 10 bases for J; bases not matched to a gene: 19. The V gene's germline CDR1 is LGHNT and CDR2 FRNRAP. The CDR3 totals 16 residues. Here the CDR3 DNA reads TGTGCTAGTGGTCCTATGACAGGGCCGTTTTTTATTGGAGCTTTCTTT. The encoded protein is CASGPMTGPFFIGAFF.